The T cell receptor beta chain described here comes from a study of CD8 T cells in ankylosing spondylitis. Overall study results and limits: Disease-linked clones had a CD8+ phenotype and relatively low frequency in peripheral blood.

There are many counts of this clonotype. Its specificity is not known. 5'-RACE, quantitative and with molecular barcodes, yielded the TCR beta libraries. TCRdb re-derived calls from the 5' RACE reads in MiXCR, one entry per CDR3 protein. The repertoire holds hundreds of thousands of distinct CDR3 sequences, with 8% to 10% as singletons. With V trimmed by 7 bases and J by 8 bases, 5 bases remained unmatched. Per the germline V gene, CDR1 is MNHNS and CDR2 is SASEGT. The CDR3 runs to 13 residues. Sequencing input: blood, either unsorted or a sorted T cell fraction (not recorded which). The sequence came from a female donor with ankylosing spondylitis or in good health (not recorded which). The genes are TRBV6-1 and TRBJ2-2, with 9 bases lining up with TRBD2. The CDR3 loop is CASKAGGVGELFF. The CDR3 bases are TGTGCCAGCAAGGCGGGAGGGGTAGGGGAGCTGTTTTTT.